Listed below are T cell receptor beta chains from one sample, sequenced in a study of T cell clusters in autoimmune cytopenias. TCRdb reprocessed the multiplex PCR reads and keeps a single row for each CDR3 protein, giving no DNA. With about 2,700 distinct CDR3 sequences in the sample, the ten largest clones hold 35% to 40%. These sequences were also reported in another study, on T cell repertoires in aging, cancer and after chemotherapy.

The sample comprised peripheral blood. These receptor sequences come from a human donor with an autoimmune cytopenia or autoimmune hepatitis (not recorded which). Both conserved end residues are part of each CDR3. Size is omitted from some rows. Given values are once, few, many or a class for expanded clones.

j_gene,abundance,v_gene,CDR3aa
TRBJ1-4,.,TRBV18,CASSPGRVAEKLFF
TRBJ2-6,.,TRBV13,CASSFTRGGGANVLTF
TRBJ1-6,.,TRBV18,CASRRDSDNSPLHF
TRBJ2-3,large,TRBV29-1,CSVEDGLSGGTGDTQYF
TRBJ2-7,medium-sized,TRBV6-6,CASSLAGGYEQYF
TRBJ2-5,medium-sized,TRBV13,CASSSMDSQETQYF
TRBJ1-1,.,TRBV6-1,CASSEHFLNTEAFF
TRBJ1-4,.,TRBV19,CASSFDRRNEKLFF
TRBJ2-3,medium-sized,TRBV12-3/TRBV12-4,CASSLAGGGADTQYF
TRBJ1-5,medium-sized,TRBV5-6,CASSSQGQPQHF
TRBJ1-5,.,TRBV6-2/TRBV6-3,CASGINQPQHF
TRBJ2-2,.,TRBV6-6,CASSYDDRGGRPTGELFF
TRBJ1-1,.,TRBV5-4,CASSLVSPRIQNTEAFF
TRBJ2-3,.,TRBV6-4,CASSDGDTDTQYF
TRBJ2-7,.,TRBV27,CASSGLAPSYEQYF
TRBJ1-1,.,TRBV6-5,CASSESRWQMNTEAFF
TRBJ2-7,.,TRBV12-3/TRBV12-4,CASSQILGTNYEQYF
TRBJ1-6,medium-sized,TRBV6-2/TRBV6-3,CASSYLSTGRGSPLHF
TRBJ2-2,large,TRBV11-1,CASSLERGATGELFF
TRBJ2-1,medium-sized,TRBV6-5,CASSYPGLARNNEQFF
TRBJ2-5,.,TRBV5-5,CASSFNTGAQETQYF
TRBJ2-2,.,TRBV6-5,CASSIPFGELFF
TRBJ2-5,.,TRBV6-6,CASSYSGTFQETQYF
TRBJ1-6,.,TRBV14,CASSQDQGVNSPLHF
TRBJ2-2,.,TRBV5-1,CASSTSPQGLSNTGELFF
TRBJ1-4,medium-sized,TRBV5-6,CASSTIGQGKLFF
TRBJ2-2,medium-sized,TRBV12-3/TRBV12-4,CANSAFRGGNTGELFF